The 28 T cell receptor beta chains presented below share a single source sample, sequenced in a study of graft-versus-host responses after intestinal transplantation. Their antigens remain unidentified. Produced via immunoSEQ multiplex PCR; TCRdb's table is partial and in-frame only. The sample has about 90,000 clones; approximately 92% are singletons. The sequences come from unstimulated CD8+ T cells sorted from spleen or lymph node cells, collected before intestinal transplant. Source of these receptors: a human donor who received an intestinal transplant.

This clone was seen once. This chain connects TRBV11-2 to TRBJ1-1; tentatively, D is TRBD1 (6 bases). Germline V gene data show CDR1 as SGHAT and CDR2 as FQNNGV. This CDR3 is built from 17 residues. The V end was cut by 5 bases, the J end by 0 bases, with 19 bases between. CDR3 loop: CASSPSSGVVMNTEAFF. The CDR3 region has the DNA TGTGCCAGCAGCCCCTCTTCAGGGGTCGTCATGAACACTGAAGCTTTCTTT.

This clone was seen only once. The chain recombines TRBV6-5 with TRBJ2-5; D is possibly TRBD2 (6 bases). The CDR3 totals 16 residues. Per germline, CDR1 MNHEY and CDR2 SVGAGI. Trimming took off 3 bases at V and 5 bases at J, with 19 bases between the two ends. In nucleotides, the CDR3 is TGTGCCAGCAGTTATAGCGGCGGCCGGTGGCGGGAGACCCAGTACTTC. Its translation is CASSYSGGRWRETQYF.

The chain has TRBV19 and TRBJ1-1; a possible D gene is TRBD1 (5 bases). The length of the CDR3 is 14 residues. The V end lost 5 bases, the J end lost 1 base, and 11 bases lay between the germline ends. From germline, CDR1 is LNHDA and CDR2 SQIVND (reference sequence). CDR3 sequence reads: CASSPGHPNTEAFF. The CDR3 DNA follows: TGTGCCAGTAGTCCCGGACACCCGAACACTGAAGCTTTCTTT.

Concerning this clone: This sample includes further DNA sequences coding for the same CDR3. This rearrangement joins TRBV6-5 to TRBJ2-4; TRBD2 matches 8 bases. Germline lookup yields CDR1 MNHEY and CDR2 SVGAGI. The CDR3 contains 13 residues. V was clipped by 5 bases and J by 13 bases; unmatched bases: 10. The CDR3 is CASSGAGELAQYF. CDR3 DNA: TGTGCCAGCAGTGGAGCGGGAGAGTTGGCCCAGTACTTC.

This clone was observed once. The sample carries other DNA sequences with the same CDR3. This chain connects TRBV4-1 to TRBJ2-7; D might be TRBD1 (6 bases). The CDR3 totals 15 residues. The V and J ends lost 4 bases and 5 bases respectively, with 18 bases between them. CDR1 MGHRA and CDR2 YSYEKL come from the germline V gene. The CDR3 loop is CASSPTGAGEDEQYF. CDR3 nucleotides: TGCGCCAGCAGCCCAACTGGGGCAGGGGAAGACGAGCAGTACTTC.

V and J are TRBV13 and TRBJ2-3; the match to TRBD2 covers 10 bases. This CDR3 comprises 15 residues. V lost 0 bases, J lost 9 bases, and 6 bases stayed unmatched. The germline CDR1 and CDR2 sequences are PRHDT and FYEKMQ (reference sequence). CDR3 sequence reads: CASSLGLAGDLTQYF. The CDR3 nucleotides read TGTGCCAGCAGCTTAGGGCTAGCGGGGGACCTCACGCAGTATTTT.

The V call is TRBV30, the J call TRBJ2-3; D not resolved. The CDR3 has 12 residues. V was shortened by 5 bases and J by 3 bases, with 9 bases between the two germline ends. The V gene's germline CDR1 is GTSNPN and CDR2 SVGIG (reference sequence). CDR3 bases: TGTGCCTGGGGAGTCGGGACAGATACGCAGTATTTT. Protein product: CAWGVGTDTQYF.

The rearrangement uses TRBV19 and TRBJ1-2, with D perhaps matching TRBD1 (6 bases). With 7 bases removed from V and 4 bases from J, the gap between germline ends came to 10 bases. The CDR3 spans 12 residues. From germline, CDR1 is LNHDA and CDR2 SQIVND (reference sequence). The CDR3 nucleotides read TGTGCCAGTACCCCGGACAGCTATGGCTACACCTTC. Residues: CASTPDSYGYTF.

This chain connects TRBV7-9 to TRBJ2-1; the D is unclear. The CDR3 covers 14 residues. The germline CDR1 and CDR2 sequences are SEHNR and FQNEAQ (reference sequence). Trimming cost V 1 base and J 5 bases, with 9 bases left between them. Here the CDR3 DNA reads TGTGCCAGCAGCTTAGGTCTGGCAAACAATGAGCAGTTCTTC. Amino acids: CASSLGLANNEQFF.

The V call is TRBV12-5, the J call TRBJ1-4; D gene uncertain. V gave up 2 bases and J gave up 5 bases, with 24 bases separating them. The CDR3 covers 19 residues. Germline V gives CDR1 LGHNT, CDR2 FRNRAP. The CDR3 region is CASGLNPDPLGWRNEKLFF. The DNA for the CDR3 is TGTGCTAGTGGTTTGAATCCTGACCCCCTCGGGTGGAGGAATGAAAAACTGTTTTTT.

The chain recombines TRBV19 with TRBJ2-1, with D perhaps TRBD2 (5 bases). Germline CDR1 and CDR2: LNHDA and SQIVND (reference sequence). Trimming took 3 bases from V and 0 from J, leaving 21 bases between them. The CDR3 contains 19 residues. The DNA for the CDR3 is TGTGCCAGTAGTATGGGTGCTAGGATTGTGACTACCTCCTACAATGAGCAGTTCTTC. Translating gives CASSMGARIVTTSYNEQFF. Combining the CDR3 with reference TRBV19 and TRBJ2-1 gives the whole variable domain DGGITQSPKYLFRKEGQNVTLSCEQNLNHDAMYWYRQDPGQGLRLIYYSQIVNDFQKGDIAEGYSVSREKKESFPLTVTSAQKNPTAFYLCASSMGARIVTTSYNEQFFGPGTRLTVL.

This chain connects TRBV27 to TRBJ1-5; maybe TRBD1 (6 bases). The CDR3 extends over 14 amino acids. Germline V lookup: CDR1 MNHEY, CDR2 SMNVEV (reference sequence). The ends were cut back, 4 bases at V and 5 bases at J, with 12 bases in the middle. CDR3 in DNA: TGTGCCAGCAGTTATCAGGCAGGGGATCAGCCCCAGCATTTT. Translated: CASSYQAGDQPQHF.

The chain employs TRBV15 and TRBJ1-5; the D is unclear. Germline assignment: CDR1 LNHNV and CDR2 YYDKDF (reference sequence). The CDR3 is made up of 15 amino acids. V lost 5 bases and J lost 7, with 18 bases in between. The CDR3 nucleotides are TGTGCCACCAGCGTAGACATCTCCATTGGGCAGCCCCAGCATTTT. Protein sequence: CATSVDISIGQPQHF.

The chain has TRBV30 and TRBJ1-1; TRBD1 might be the D (6 bases). The CDR3 is 13 amino acids. The V gene lost 6 bases and the J gene lost 6 bases, with 17 bases spanning the gap. CDR1 is GTSNPN and CDR2 is SVGIG in the germline V gene (reference sequence). CDR3 nucleotides: TGTGCCTGCCCCGGGACATTTGCTTCTGAAGCTTTCTTT. It is translated as CACPGTFASEAFF.

This chain connects TRBV11-3 to TRBJ2-3; 10 nucleotides line up with TRBD2. CDR1 and CDR2 from the germline V gene are SGHNT and YENEEA. CDR3 length equals 16 residues. V lost 4 bases and J lost 4; bases outside the gene matches: 8. The chain's CDR3 is CASSSYSGGSADTQYF. CDR3 nucleotides: TGTGCCAGCAGCTCATATAGCGGGGGGTCGGCAGATACGCAGTATTTT.

This clone was seen once. This rearrangement joins TRBV6-4 to TRBJ2-2, with D maybe TRBD2 (6 bases). Trimming stripped 3 bases from V and 3 bases from J, with 11 bases between. CDR1 and CDR2 from the germline V gene are MRHNA and SNTAGT. The CDR3 has 15 residues. This chain's CDR3 is CASSEGPGDTGELFF. The CDR3 region has the DNA TGTGCCAGCAGTGAGGGGCCGGGGGACACCGGGGAGCTGTTTTTT.

The chain carries TRBV2 and TRBJ1-1; D might be TRBD1 (6 bases). CDR3 length: 21 amino acids. The ends were cut back, 6 bases at V and 4 bases at J, with 36 bases in the middle. Per the germline V gene, CDR1 is SNHLY and CDR2 is FYNNEI. CDR3 protein: CASSVYLGGVVSPVTGTEAFF. The CDR3 nucleotides read TGTGCCAGCAGCGTCTATCTAGGGGGTGTGGTCTCACCGGTTACGGGCACTGAAGCTTTCTTT.

The gene calls are TRBV4-1 and TRBJ1-6, with no clear D. CDR1 MGHRA and CDR2 YSYEKL come from the germline V gene. CDR3 size: 17 residues. Trimming cost V 0 bases and J 3 bases, with 12 bases left between them. The CDR3 DNA follows: TGCGCCAGCAGCCAAGATGGCTTTATCGACTATAATTCACCCCTCCACTTT. This codes for CASSQDGFIDYNSPLHF.

J is TRBJ2-1 and V is TRBV6-1, with D tentatively TRBD2 (5 bases). The CDR3 is 11 residues long. Trimming took off 10 bases at V and 5 bases at J, with 9 bases between the two ends. Per germline, CDR1 MNHNS and CDR2 SASEGT. CDR3 sequence: CATRVDNEQFF. CDR3 nucleotide sequence: TGTGCCACGCGGGTCGACAATGAGCAGTTCTTC.

CDR3 in DNA: TGTGCCAGTAGCAGTAGAACAGGGGCTAACACCGGGGAGCTGTTTTTT. This translates into CASSSRTGANTGELFF. This rearrangement joins TRBV19 to TRBJ2-2, with TRBD1 matching 7 bases. Unmatched junction bases numbered 9, after V lost 6 bases and J lost 2 bases. This CDR3 contains 16 residues. Germline-derived CDR1 and CDR2 are LNHDA and SQIVND (reference sequence).

The J gene is TRBJ2-7, the V gene TRBV14; the match to TRBD1 covers 7 bases. V shed 1 base and J 4 bases; nucleotides not matched to a gene: 13. This CDR3 region has 17 residues. Per germline, CDR1 SGHDN and CDR2 FVKESK. The CDR3 DNA follows: TGTGCCAGCAGCCAAGCCCAGTCGGACAGGCGTCGTTACGAGCAGTACTTC. It translates to CASSQAQSDRRRYEQYF.

The chain combines TRBV19 with TRBJ2-7, with 9 nucleotides matching TRBD1. The V and J ends lost 4 bases and 1 base, in that order; junction bases with no gene match: 2. Germline CDR1 is LNHDA and CDR2 is SQIVND (reference sequence). The CDR3 has 14 residues. The CDR3 DNA reads TGTGCCAGTAGTAGCGGGACAGGGTCCTACGAGCAGTACTTC. Its translation is CASSSGTGSYEQYF.

The chain carries TRBV7-2 and TRBJ1-2; 7 bases are a match to TRBD1. Per the germline V gene, CDR1 is SGHTA and CDR2 is FQGNSA. V lost 2 bases to trimming and J lost 8 bases; unmatched junction nucleotides: 11. The CDR3 contains 15 residues. The CDR3 DNA reads as TGTGCCAGCAGCTTATTGTTCCCCACAGGGGCGGGCTACACCTTC. This codes for CASSLLFPTGAGYTF.

This clone came up once. The chain combines TRBV19 with TRBJ1-6; maybe TRBD1 (5 bases). Germline lookup yields CDR1 LNHDA and CDR2 SQIVND (reference sequence). This CDR3 comprises 15 residues. The V end was cut by 7 bases, the J end by 11 bases, with 21 bases between. The CDR3 reads CASTVAGRAITPLHF. For the CDR3, the DNA is TGTGCCAGTACTGTCGCAGGGAGGGCGATAACACCCCTCCACTTT.

This clone was recorded only once. The V call is TRBV30, the J call TRBJ1-6; D not resolved. CDR1 and CDR2 from the germline V gene are GTSNPN and SVGIG (reference sequence). The CDR3 runs to 15 residues. The germline V and J ends were trimmed by 1 base and 6 bases, with 13 bases remaining between them. This chain's CDR3 is CAWSDSPNTNSPLHF. As DNA, the CDR3 is TGTGCCTGGAGTGACAGCCCCAATACTAATTCACCCCTCCACTTT.

The V call is TRBV28, the J call TRBJ1-1; 7 bases agree with TRBD1. Germline loops: CDR1 MDHEN, CDR2 SYDVKM. V was pared by 5 bases and J by 1 base, with 7 bases of the junction left unmatched. The CDR3 has 15 amino acids. CDR3 sequence (DNA): TGTGCCAGCAGTCCCCGACAGGGAAGGAACACTGAAGCTTTCTTT. It codes for CASSPRQGRNTEAFF.

The J gene is TRBJ1-6, the V gene TRBV6-4; D gene uncertain. Germline V CDR1 and CDR2: MRHNA, SNTAGT. V shed 0 bases and J shed 7 bases, with 10 bases lying between them. The CDR3 loop spans 15 amino acids. DNA for the CDR3: TGTGCCAGCAGTGACTCTATAGAGGGCAATTCACCCCTCCACTTT. Its protein product is CASSDSIEGNSPLHF.

The rearrangement uses TRBV27 and TRBJ1-1; possible D gene TRBD1, 5 bases. Germline lookup yields CDR1 MNHEY and CDR2 SMNVEV (reference sequence). Trimming pared 7 bases from V and 4 bases from J, leaving 16 bases between. The CDR3 has 14 residues. The CDR3 loop reads CASTTTGGGTEAFF. The CDR3 DNA reads TGTGCCAGCACCACCACGGGGGGGGGCACTGAAGCTTTCTTT.